These 14 T cell receptor beta chains came from one sample sequenced in a study of T cell responses to AZD1222 COVID-19 vaccine. The method was immunoSEQ multiplex PCR; TCRdb's version includes in-frame clones alone and lacks a portion of them. The sample yields roughly 110,000 clones, about nine tenths seen once. Material: peripheral blood, obtained on day 0 of AZD1222 vaccination. These receptors originate from an adult in good health.

The chain combines TRBV10-3 with TRBJ1-6; the D gene is possibly TRBD1 (5 bases). The germline V gene encodes CDR1 ENHRY and CDR2 SYGVKD. This CDR3 region has 17 residues. Trimming left V 0 bases short and J 6 bases short, with 15 bases between. The CDR3 here is CAISESMPGFVNSPLHF. The CDR3 DNA is TGTGCCATCAGTGAGTCGATGCCAGGGTTCGTTAATTCACCCCTCCACTTT.

This sequence joins TRBV5-1 and TRBJ2-2; possibly TRBD1 or TRBD2 for D (5 bases each). Trimming shortened V by 1 base and J by 1 base, and 11 bases separated the two germline ends. CDR3 length: 16 amino acids. Germline values: CDR1 SGHRS, CDR2 YFSETQ. CDR3 sequence: CASSLRDLRNTGELFF. In DNA form, the CDR3 reads TGCGCCAGCAGCTTGCGGGACCTAAGGAACACCGGGGAGCTGTTTTTT.

This clone was counted between two and nine times. J is TRBJ1-2 and V is TRBV6-5; 7 positions agree with TRBD1. Germline-derived CDR1 and CDR2 are MNHEY and SVGAGI. CDR3 length: 15 residues. After removal of 4 bases from V and 2 bases from J, the junction contained 7 bases not matched to a gene. In DNA form, the CDR3 reads TGTGCCAGCAGTTCCCCGTTACAGGGGAACTATGGCTACACCTTC. This translates into CASSSPLQGNYGYTF.

The chain has TRBV15 and TRBJ2-2, with D possibly matching TRBD1 (6 bases). Deletions cut 0 bases from V and 1 base from J, with 12 bases between. This CDR3 region has 17 residues. The V gene's germline CDR1 is LNHNV and CDR2 YYDKDF (reference sequence). As DNA, the CDR3 is TGTGCCACCAGCAGAGATAAGGCCAGGGGGAACACCGGGGAGCTGTTTTTT. This sequence encodes CATSRDKARGNTGELFF.

The V gene is TRBV7-9, the J gene TRBJ1-1, with D possibly being TRBD1 (5 bases). V shed 3 bases and J shed 5 bases, with 16 bases lying between them. Germline values: CDR1 SEHNR, CDR2 FQNEAQ (reference sequence). CDR3 length: 15 residues. The CDR3 coding sequence is TGTGCCAGCAGCTTTTCGGAAGGGGTTGGGACTGAAGCTTTCTTT. Translating gives CASSFSEGVGTEAFF.

This rearrangement joins TRBV30 to TRBJ1-1; D uncertain. V lost 1 base to trimming and J lost 7 bases, with 7 bases between them. Germline-derived CDR1 and CDR2 are GTSNPN and SVGIG (reference sequence). The CDR3 contains 11 residues. CDR3 sequence (DNA): TGTGCCTGGAGTGGGGTCGGTGAAGCTTTCTTT. This codes for CAWSGVGEAFF.

J is TRBJ2-7 and V is TRBV9, with a tentative D call TRBD2 (7 bases). The length of the CDR3 is 14 residues. CDR1 SGDLS and CDR2 YYNGEE come from the germline V gene. Trimming took off 0 bases at V and 6 bases at J, with 13 bases between the two ends. CDR3 sequence (DNA): TGTGCCAGCAGCGTAGCGGGGGGCCCCTCCGAGCAGTACTTC. It yields the protein CASSVAGGPSEQYF.

The chain combines TRBV10-3 with TRBJ1-2, with D possibly TRBD1 on 5 matching bases. The length of the CDR3 is 13 residues. From germline, CDR1 is ENHRY and CDR2 SYGVKD. V lost 6 bases, J lost 3 bases, and 11 bases lay in between. The CDR3 DNA follows: TGTGCCATCAGGCAAGGGGAGGACTATGGCTACACCTTC. Amino acids: CAIRQGEDYGYTF.

This chain joins TRBV7-2 and TRBJ2-1; TRBD2 agrees at 8 bases. The CDR3 has 15 amino acids. Germline trimming cut 1 base from V and 7 bases from J; bases unmatched to any gene: 6. Germline V gene sequence: CDR1 SGHTA, CDR2 FQGNSA. Here the CDR3 DNA reads TGTGCCAGCAGCTTAGTTGCCGGGAGGGGTAATGAGCAGTTCTTC. Amino acids: CASSLVAGRGNEQFF.

To note about this clone: A read error may account for a junction end that differs from germline. The chain has TRBV6-5 and TRBJ1-2, with TRBD1 matching over 9 bases. The CDR3 contains 14 residues. Germline V gene sequence: CDR1 MNHEY, CDR2 SVGAGI. The CDR3 region is CASRHAAQGAKSLF. The CDR3 DNA sequence: TGTGCCAGCAGACACGCGGCACAGGGGGCGAAGAGTTTGTTC.

The chain carries TRBV7-9 and TRBJ1-1; a possible D gene is TRBD1 (5 bases). This CDR3 comprises 16 residues. CDR1 is SEHNR, CDR2 FQNEAQ, per germline (reference sequence). V was trimmed by 1 base and J by 0 bases, leaving 12 bases between them. The CDR3 nucleotides read TGTGCCAGCAGCTTAGGGACAAGCATCATGAACACTGAAGCTTTCTTT. It is translated as CASSLGTSIMNTEAFF.

The chain links TRBV5-1 to TRBJ2-7, with a possible D match to TRBD2 (5 bases). This CDR3 contains 15 residues. Trimming took off 0 bases at V and 0 bases at J, with 10 bases between the two ends. Germline V lookup: CDR1 SGHRS, CDR2 YFSETQ. CDR3 bases: TGCGCCAGCAGCTTGGGAGGGAGTAACTCCTACGAGCAGTACTTC. It encodes CASSLGGSNSYEQYF. Drawing the rest from reference TRBV5-1 and TRBJ2-7, the complete variable domain is KAGVTQTPRYLIKTRGQQVTLSCSPISGHRSVSWYQQTPGQGLQFLFEYFSETQRNKGNFPGRFSGRQFSNSRSEMNVSTLELGDSALYLCASSLGGSNSYEQYFGPGTRLTVT.

This clone has a handful of counts. V is TRBV6-4 and J is TRBJ2-7, with 7 bases aligning to TRBD1. Germline V gives CDR1 MRHNA, CDR2 SNTAGT. With 3 bases clipped from V and 0 bases from J, the junction kept 8 bases outside the gene matches. The CDR3 contains 16 residues. The CDR3 here is CASSEPPGQSSYEQYF. CDR3 nucleotide sequence: TGTGCCAGCAGTGAGCCACCGGGACAGAGCTCCTACGAGCAGTACTTC.

This clone was detected a few times. The rearrangement links TRBV9 to TRBJ2-1, with 10 bases identical to TRBD2. The CDR3 consists of 14 residues. CDR1 and CDR2 (germline): SGDLS, YYNGEE. J was trimmed by 10 bases and V by 6 bases; bases with no gene match: 10. The CDR3: CASTSTSGPGEQFF. In DNA form, the CDR3 reads TGTGCCAGCACCTCGACTAGCGGGCCGGGGGAGCAGTTCTTC.